Listed here is a single T cell receptor beta chain. Its specificity is unknown. Per germline, CDR1 SNHLY and CDR2 FYNNEI. Trimming removed 2 bases from V and 5 bases from J, with 15 bases in between. There are 15 residues in the CDR3. Every patient had mismatch repair deficiency by PCR or immunohistochemistry. A few pembrolizumab responders had their TCRs sequenced. This sample is part of a study of PD-1 blockade in mismatch repair-deficient tumors. Study results and limitations: Tumor-resident clones, often absent from pretreatment blood, expanded after pembrolizumab and then contracted.

Profiling relied on immunoSEQ multiplex PCR, and the TCRdb table lists in-frame clones only, not all of them. The table includes roughly 120,000 clones, about 88% detected once. The TCR sequence derives from an adult with mismatch repair-deficient cancer. The chain couples TRBV2 to TRBJ2-5; D gene uncertain. The material sequenced was peripheral blood, taken approximately 73 weeks after starting pembrolizumab. The CDR3 loop is CASSELRGTAETQYF. The CDR3 nucleotides are TGTGCCAGCAGTGAACTCCGAGGCACGGCGGAGACCCAGTACTTC.